Each of the 20 T cell receptor beta chains below was sequenced from the same sample in a study of blood T cell repertoires in COVID-19. Measured with immunoSEQ multiplex PCR; TCRdb has only the in-frame clones, and not every one. The sample consists of about 260,000 clones, approximately 79% of them appearing once. The sequenced material came from PBMCs or T cells enriched from blood (not recorded which). Receptors originate from a man younger than 45 with acute COVID-19.

The V and J genes are TRBV5-1 and TRBJ1-1; D unresolved. The germline V gene has CDR1 SGHRS and CDR2 YFSETQ. The CDR3 covers 14 residues. The V gene lost 3 bases and the J gene lost 1 base, with 10 bases spanning the gap. The CDR3 DNA is TGCGCCAGCAGCTGGAGGGAGGGGAACACTGAAGCTTTCTTT. Its translation: CASSWREGNTEAFF. The complete variable domain, with remaining parts taken from reference TRBV5-1 and TRBJ1-1, reads KAGVTQTPRYLIKTRGQQVTLSCSPISGHRSVSWYQQTPGQGLQFLFEYFSETQRNKGNFPGRFSGRQFSNSRSEMNVSTLELGDSALYLCASSWREGNTEAFFGQGTRLTVV.

This chain links TRBV24-1 with TRBJ2-1; 10 bases align to TRBD2. Germline assignment: CDR1 KGHDR and CDR2 SFDVKD. This CDR3 comprises 16 residues. V shed 4 bases and J 4 bases; nucleotides not matched to a gene: 6. CDR3 protein: CATSEPSGSGYNEQFF. Written as DNA, the CDR3 is TGTGCCACCAGTGAGCCTAGCGGGAGCGGGTACAATGAGCAGTTCTTC.

The chain carries TRBV19 and TRBJ2-1; D is possibly TRBD2 (5 bases). The CDR3 sequence is 15 residues long. CDR1 is LNHDA, CDR2 SQIVND, per germline (reference sequence). The ends were cut back, 6 bases at V and 4 bases at J, with 16 bases in the middle. The chain's CDR3 is CASRLRAGEYNEQFF. The CDR3 DNA sequence: TGTGCCAGTAGGTTGAGGGCTGGGGAATACAATGAGCAGTTCTTC. The full variable domain, in which reference TRBV19 and TRBJ2-1 provide the parts outside the CDR3, is DGGITQSPKYLFRKEGQNVTLSCEQNLNHDAMYWYRQDPGQGLRLIYYSQIVNDFQKGDIAEGYSVSREKKESFPLTVTSAQKNPTAFYLCASRLRAGEYNEQFFGPGTRLTVL.

V gene TRBV10-3 combines with J gene TRBJ2-7; 10 bases fit TRBD1. From germline, CDR1 is ENHRY and CDR2 SYGVKD. J lost 3 bases, V lost 2 bases, and 4 bases had no gene match. This CDR3 is 15 amino acids long. CDR3 sequence: CAISERQGAVYEQYV. CDR3 DNA sequence: TGTGCCATCAGTGAGCGACAGGGGGCGGTCTACGAGCAGTACGTC.

J is TRBJ2-4 and V is TRBV10-3, with D perhaps TRBD1 (5 bases). The CDR3 totals 16 residues. The germline V gene encodes CDR1 ENHRY and CDR2 SYGVKD. Deletions cut 0 bases from V and 0 bases from J, with 9 bases between. CDR3 nucleotides: TGTGCCATCAGTGAGTCCGACAGAATAGCCAAAAACATTCAGTACTTC. Residues: CAISESDRIAKNIQYF.

The CDR3 reads CAISESKSLAGAHEQFF. The DNA for the CDR3 is TGTGCCATCAGTGAGTCGAAATCCCTAGCGGGAGCCCATGAGCAGTTCTTC. The rearrangement joins TRBV10-3 to TRBJ2-1; TRBD2 matches at 10 bases. Looked up from germline, CDR1 is ENHRY and CDR2 is SYGVKD. This CDR3 has 17 residues. Trimming took 0 bases from V and 8 from J; bases not matched to a gene: 10.

The V gene is TRBV12-3 or TRBV12-4, the J gene TRBJ1-6, with 9 positions matching TRBD1. V shed 5 bases, J shed 7 bases, and the junction held 0 bases outside the gene matches. This CDR3 region has 13 residues. Here the CDR3 DNA reads TGTGCCAGCAGTGGGACAGGGAATTCACCCCTCCACTTT. It yields the protein CASSGTGNSPLHF.

The chain uses TRBV29-1 and TRBJ2-3; D possibly corresponds to TRBD1 (5 bases). The germline V gene encodes CDR1 SQVTM and CDR2 ANQGSEA. Trimming took 6 bases from V and 0 from J, leaving 7 bases between them. The CDR3 totals 12 residues. In DNA form, the CDR3 reads TGCAGCGTGACAGCTAGCACAGATACGCAGTATTTT. It encodes CSVTASTDTQYF.

In this sample, this clone turned up once. J is TRBJ2-2 and V is TRBV5-1, with a weak D call TRBD2 (5 bases). V dropped 4 bases and J dropped 5 bases, with 9 bases sitting between them. The V gene's germline CDR1 is SGHRS and CDR2 YFSETQ. There are 13 residues in the CDR3. CDR3 protein: CASSPTGTGELFF. The CDR3 nucleotides are TGCGCCAGCAGCCCGACGGGAACCGGGGAGCTGTTTTTT.

This clone was observed once. The chain is built from TRBV10-2 and TRBJ1-1; D is perhaps TRBD1 (5 bases). V dropped 3 bases and J dropped 7 bases, with 15 bases sitting between them. The CDR3 is 14 amino acids. The germline gives CDR1 WSHSY, CDR2 SAAADI. CDR3 amino acids: CASSDRGGGLEAFF. As DNA, the CDR3 is TGCGCCAGCAGTGATCGGGGGGGTGGCCTTGAAGCTTTCTTT.

The rearrangement uses TRBV9 and TRBJ2-3; 9 positions agree with TRBD1. Germline values: CDR1 SGDLS, CDR2 YYNGEE. The length of the CDR3 is 16 residues. With 3 bases clipped from V and 3 bases from J, the junction kept 8 bases outside the gene matches. CDR3 loop: CASSGGTGIRTDTQYF. The CDR3 DNA follows: TGTGCCAGCAGCGGGGGGACAGGGATAAGAACAGATACGCAGTATTTT. The variable domain in full, with the rest retrieved from reference TRBV9 and TRBJ2-3, is DSGVTQTPKHLITATGQRVTLRCSPRSGDLSVYWYQQSLDQGLQFLIQYYNGEERAKGNILERFSAQQFPDLHSELNLSSLELGDSALYFCASSGGTGIRTDTQYFGPGTRLTVL.

This clone showed up just a few times. The CDR3 here is CASSLQGQGGYGYTF. The CDR3 DNA sequence: TGTGCCAGCAGCTTACAAGGACAGGGCGGCTATGGCTACACCTTC. The chain is built from TRBV5-6 and TRBJ1-2; 8 bases map to TRBD1. The J segment lost 4 bases and the V segment lost 2 bases, leaving 7 bases of the junction unmatched. Looked up from germline, CDR1 is SGHDT and CDR2 is YYEEEE. CDR3 length: 15 amino acids.

This clone was counted a few times. The chain couples TRBV27 to TRBJ2-2; no clear D gene. The germline V gene has CDR1 MNHEY and CDR2 SMNVEV (reference sequence). V gave up 5 bases and J gave up 1 base, with 14 bases separating them. The CDR3 has 16 amino acids. The CDR3 reads CASSPSGQLNTGELFF. The CDR3 DNA is TGTGCCAGCAGTCCCTCGGGTCAGTTGAACACCGGGGAGCTGTTTTTT.

V and J are TRBV27 and TRBJ1-5; D unclear. V lost 6 bases to trimming and J lost 2 bases, with 14 bases between them. CDR1 and CDR2 from the germline V gene are MNHEY and SMNVEV (reference sequence). CDR3 size: 15 residues. This CDR3 is CASSADPRRNQPQHF. CDR3 bases: TGTGCCAGCAGCGCGGATCCCCGGCGCAATCAGCCCCAGCATTTT.

There are a few counts of this clone. V gene TRBV19 combines with J gene TRBJ2-7, with D possibly TRBD2 on 7 matching bases. V was shortened by 5 bases and J by 5 bases, with 16 bases between the two germline ends. This CDR3 spans 14 amino acids. Looked up from germline, CDR1 is LNHDA and CDR2 is SQIVND (reference sequence). CDR3 amino acids: CASSGGRETDEQYV. Written as DNA, the CDR3 is TGTGCCAGTAGTGGGGGGCGGGAGACGGACGAGCAGTACGTC.

V usage is TRBV5-4 and J usage is TRBJ1-3, with D unresolved. The V and J ends lost 2 bases and 8 bases respectively, with 11 bases between them. Germline CDR1 is SGHNT and CDR2 is YYREEE (reference sequence). The CDR3 runs 13 residues. The CDR3 nucleotides read TGTGCCAGCAGCTTCCGGGGAAGGGACACCATATATTTT. This encodes CASSFRGRDTIYF.

The V and J genes are TRBV5-4 and TRBJ2-7, with TRBD2 identical over 10 bases. CDR1 SGHNT and CDR2 YYREEE come from the germline V gene (reference sequence). The CDR3 contains 18 residues. Trimming removed 4 bases from V and 0 bases from J; junction bases left unmatched: 13. The CDR3 spells CASSLALAGGSSSYEQYV. The CDR3 coding sequence is TGTGCCAGCAGCCTAGCGTTAGCGGGAGGCTCAAGCTCCTACGAGCAGTACGTC.

The CDR3: CSVFGTSGIGEQFF. The CDR3, as DNA: TGCAGCGTTTTTGGGACTAGCGGTATCGGTGAGCAGTTCTTC. V gene TRBV29-1 combines with J gene TRBJ2-1; 11 bases fit TRBD2. CDR3 length: 14 amino acids. The germline V gene encodes CDR1 SQVTM and CDR2 ANQGSEA. With 5 bases clipped from V and 9 bases from J, the junction kept 9 bases outside the gene matches.

This chain joins TRBV5-4 and TRBJ2-3, with D possibly being TRBD2 (6 bases). Per germline, CDR1 SGHNT and CDR2 YYREEE (reference sequence). The V end was cut by 5 bases, the J end by 4 bases, with 14 bases between. The CDR3 is 14 residues long. CDR3 coding DNA: TGTGCCAGCAGAAACCCGGGAGACGCAGATACGCAGTATTTT. This encodes CASRNPGDADTQYF.

V is TRBV4-3 and J is TRBJ2-1; D gene ambiguous. The CDR3 is 11 residues long. Trimming pared 5 bases from V and 6 bases from J, leaving 5 bases between. Germline V CDR1 and CDR2: LGHNA, YSLEER. CDR3 coding DNA: TGCGCCAGCAGCGCTAGCAATGAGCAGTTCTTC. It is translated as CASSASNEQFF.